A selection of T cell receptor beta chains follows, all from one sample in a study of blood T cell repertoires in COVID-19. TCRdb's table, derived via immunoSEQ multiplex PCR, lists solely in-frame clones and lacks some. In the table there are about 140,000 clones, under 80% of which are singletons. What was sequenced was peripheral blood. These receptors all come from a man aged 55 to 70 with acute or convalescent COVID-19. Both conserved end residues are part of each CDR3. Fields, in order: D gene, clone size, V gene, J gene, CDR3 DNA, CDR3 protein. The D gene is left open where the match is weak. The size field is filled for only some rows; it gives once, few, many or a size class.

TRBD1,-,TRBV5-4,TRBJ1-2,TGTGCCAGCAGCTTGGATGGGACAGTCCAGAGGGGCTACACCTTC,CASSLDGTVQRGYTF
TRBD2,-,TRBV5-1,TRBJ2-7,TGCGCCAGCAGCTTGGCCCTCGGACTAGCGGGAGACGAGCAGTACTTC,CASSLALGLAGDEQYF
TRBD2,-,TRBV4-1,TRBJ2-1,TGCGCCAGCAGCCACCTCGCGGGAGGTTATTACAATGAGCAGTTCTTC,CASSHLAGGYYNEQFF
-,few,TRBV5-3,TRBJ1-1,TGTGCCAGAAGCTTGGGTAACACACTCGGGTACACTGAAGCTTTCTTT,CARSLGNTLGYTEAFF
TRBD2,-,TRBV9,TRBJ2-3,TGTGCCAGCAGCGAACTAGCGGGAGTTGGAGATACGCAGTATTTT,CASSELAGVGDTQYF
TRBD1,-,TRBV24-1,TRBJ1-4,TGTGCCACCAGTGCCGCGACAGGGGCAGATGAAAAACTGTTTTTT,CATSAATGADEKLFF
-,-,TRBV18,TRBJ2-3,TGTGCCAGCTCACCGACAGGGAGGGATACGCAGTATTTT,CASSPTGRDTQYF
TRBD1,-,TRBV5-4,TRBJ2-2,TGTGCCAGCAGCGAACGGCAGGGGGTAGGCGGCGGGGAGCTGTTTTTT,CASSERQGVGGGELFF
-,few,TRBV21-1,TRBJ2-7,TGTGCCAGCAGCAAGGAGACAGATGCTACCTACGAGCAGTACTTC,CASSKETDATYEQYF
-,-,TRBV30,TRBJ2-1,TGTGCCTTCTGGCGGGGTGAGCAGTTCTTC,CAFWRGEQFF
TRBD2,-,TRBV4-2,TRBJ2-3,TGTGCCAGCAGCCAAGATACGGGGGGGCTCGATACGCAGTATTTT,CASSQDTGGLDTQYF
-,few,TRBV3-1/TRBV3-2,TRBJ1-5,TGTGCCAGCAGCCAGTCGACAAATAGCAATCAGCCCCAGCATTTT,CASSQSTNSNQPQHF
TRBD1,-,TRBV7-9,TRBJ1-1,TGTGCCAGCAGCCCGGGGACAGGGTCTGTGACTGAAGCTTTCTTT,CASSPGTGSVTEAFF
TRBD2,once,TRBV7-6,TRBJ2-3,TGTGCCAGCAGCTTAAGGACTAGCGGGAGGTGGGGCACAGATACGCAGTATTTT,CASSLRTSGRWGTDTQYF
-,few,TRBV9,TRBJ2-1,TGTGCCAGCAGCGTAGCTACTAGCTATGAGCAGTTCTTC,CASSVATSYEQFF
TRBD2,-,TRBV5-1,TRBJ2-2,TGCGCCAGCAGCTTGGTAACTAGCGGGAGCGGGGAGCTGTTTTTT,CASSLVTSGSGELFF
TRBD2,-,TRBV7-9,TRBJ2-5,TGTGCCAGCAGCTTAGGGGGCGGGAGCCAAGAGACCCAGTACTTC,CASSLGGGSQETQYF
-,-,TRBV21-1,TRBJ2-2,TGTGCCAGCAGCAAAGCCAATTATTCTAGCGGGAGTCTGGGCGGGGAGCTGTTTTTT,CASSKANYSSGSLGGELFF
-,-,TRBV19,TRBJ2-7,TGTGCCAGTAGTATTGAGGAAGCCGCCTACGAGCAGTACTTC,CASSIEEAAYEQYF
-,-,TRBV18,TRBJ2-5,TGTGCCAGCTCAGACGCGGGAGAGACCCAGTACTTC,CASSDAGETQYF
TRBD2,-,TRBV14,TRBJ2-7,TGTGCCAGCAGCAGGACTAGCGGGGGCCACGAGCAGTACTTC,CASSRTSGGHEQYF
-,-,TRBV18,TRBJ2-5,TGTGCCAGCTCCACAGGGAAGGAAGAGACCCAGTACTTC,CASSTGKEETQYF
TRBD2,once,TRBV2,TRBJ2-7,TGTGCCAGCACGGGTGGCGGGAGCTCCTACGAGCAGTACTTC,CASTGGGSSYEQYF
TRBD1,-,TRBV2,TRBJ1-6,TGTGCCAGCAGCCCCGGGACAGGGTCCTATAATTCACCCCTCCACTTT,CASSPGTGSYNSPLHF
TRBD1,-,TRBV5-1,TRBJ1-2,TGCGCCAGCAGCTCCGGCGGGACAGGGGCGACTGGCTACACCTTC,CASSSGGTGATGYTF
-,-,TRBV15,TRBJ2-5,TGTGCCACCAGCAGAGATGGAGGGTACCAAGAGACCCAGTACTTC,CATSRDGGYQETQYF
TRBD2,-,TRBV9,TRBJ2-1,TGTGCCAGCAGCGCTGGGGGTAGCGGGAGCTATGAGCAGTTCTTC,CASSAGGSGSYEQFF
-,-,TRBV5-1,TRBJ1-2,TGCGCCAGCAGCTTAGCAAGGGGCGAGGGAGGCGGCTACACCTTC,CASSLARGEGGGYTF
TRBD1,-,TRBV4-1,TRBJ2-5,TGCGCCAGCAGCCCACCAGACAGGGTTGAGACCCAGTACTTC,CASSPPDRVETQYF
-,-,TRBV19,TRBJ2-1,TGTGCCAGTAGCAGGGGAACCTACAATGAGCAGTTCTTC,CASSRGTYNEQFF
TRBD1,-,TRBV19,TRBJ1-2,TGTGCCAGTACACTCGACAGGGGGAAAAACTATGGCTACACCTTC,CASTLDRGKNYGYTF
-,-,TRBV30,TRBJ2-7,TGTGCCTGGAATGGTGAGGACTACGAGCAGTACTTC,CAWNGEDYEQYF
-,few,TRBV7-3,TRBJ1-1,TGTGCCAGCAGCAGAGCAGGGATGAACACTGAAGCTTTCTTT,CASSRAGMNTEAFF
TRBD2,-,TRBV28,TRBJ2-7,TGTGCCAGCAGTTCGGGGACTAGTGACGACGAGCAGTACTTC,CASSSGTSDDEQYF
TRBD2,-,TRBV4-2,TRBJ2-3,TGTGCCAGCAGCCAAGATCGGACTAGCGGGACGTCAGATACGCAGTATTTT,CASSQDRTSGTSDTQYF
-,-,TRBV5-4,TRBJ2-1,TGTGCCAGCAGCTTCCGACCCCAGGGTGAGCAGTTCTTC,CASSFRPQGEQFF
-,-,TRBV29-1,TRBJ2-1,TGCAGCGCAGGGGACAATGAGCAGTTCTTC,CSAGDNEQFF
TRBD2,few,TRBV19,TRBJ2-2,TGTGCCAGTAGTATGGGGGAGGGGCCCACTCACACCGGGGAGCTGTTTTTT,CASSMGEGPTHTGELFF
TRBD1,few,TRBV18,TRBJ1-2,TGTGCCAGCTCACCTACAGGGGATGTCGGCTACACCTTC,CASSPTGDVGYTF
TRBD1,-,TRBV7-8,TRBJ1-5,TGTGCCAGCAGCCAGGGACAGGGGGCAGTTCAGCCCCAGCATTTT,CASSQGQGAVQPQHF
-,few,TRBV2,TRBJ2-2,TGTGCCAGCAACCCGCTAGGGAACACCGGGGAGCTGTTTTTT,CASNPLGNTGELFF
-,-,TRBV6-1,TRBJ1-4,TGTGCCAGCAGTGAACAGGCCCAACGGGGTACTAATGAAAAACTGTTTTTT,CASSEQAQRGTNEKLFF
TRBD2,many,TRBV2,TRBJ2-7,TGTGCCAGCCTCCCAGCGGGAGCGTACGAGCAGTACTTC,CASLPAGAYEQYF
TRBD1,-,TRBV6-5,TRBJ2-1,TGTGCCAGCAGCCTACTCGGTGCAGGGGGTGGGGAGCAGTTCTTC,CASSLLGAGGGEQFF
-,once,TRBV4-1,TRBJ2-2,TGCGCCAGCAGCCTTATAAACACCGGGGAGCTGTTTTTT,CASSLINTGELFF
-,-,TRBV4-1,TRBJ2-1,TGCGCCAGCAGCCAAGTTGGTACAGGGAGGGATCAGGGGCAGTTCTTC,CASSQVGTGRDQGQFF
-,-,TRBV28,TRBJ2-2,TGTGCCAGCACCCTCGGGACCGGGGAGCTGTTTTTT,CASTLGTGELFF
-,-,TRBV6-5,TRBJ1-2,TGTGCCAGCAGATCAACAGGGACGGGGGGCTACACCTTC,CASRSTGTGGYTF
-,-,TRBV10-3,TRBJ1-3,TGTGCCATCAGTGAGTCTGGGAGCTCTGGAAACACCATATATTTT,CAISESGSSGNTIYF
-,-,TRBV18,TRBJ2-3,TGTGCCAGCTCACCACAGACTCCCGATGGAGGTACGCAGTATTTT,CASSPQTPDGGTQYF
TRBD2,once,TRBV6-5,TRBJ2-7,TGTGCCAGCAGTTACGCGGGAGGGTCTTTCGAGCAGTACTTC,CASSYAGGSFEQYF
TRBD2,-,TRBV10-1,TRBJ2-7,TGCGCCAGCAGGCGACTAGCGGGAGACGAGCAGTACTTC,CASRRLAGDEQYF
TRBD1,few,TRBV4-1,TRBJ2-1,TGCGCCAGCAGCCAAGACCGACAGGGGGCTTCCTACAATGAGCAGTTCTTC,CASSQDRQGASYNEQFF